Sequencing of this T cell receptor (beta chain) was carried out in a study of neoadjuvant anti-PD-1 for oral cavity cancer. The patients had HPV-negative, locally advanced oral cavity squamous cell carcinoma. In the case of this clone: Its cognate antigen is unknown.

Findings and limits, study-wide: Each response group had just a few patients in TCR analyses.

The table came from immunoSEQ multiplex PCR; TCRdb's copy has only in-frame clones and leaves some out. The sample consists of 65,000 to 95,000 clones, under 90% of them appearing once. This material consisted of PBMCs, taken before nivolumab (anti-PD-1) treatment. The clonotype comes from a person between 40 and 79 years old with oral cavity squamous cell carcinoma.

For the CDR3, the DNA is TGTGCCAGTCACATAAATCAGCCCCAGCATTTT. Protein sequence: CASHINQPQHF. J is TRBJ1-5 and V is TRBV9; D gene uncertain. Germline CDR1 SGDLS, CDR2 YYNGEE. V gave up 8 bases and J gave up 4 bases, with 7 bases separating them. This CDR3 is built from 11 residues.